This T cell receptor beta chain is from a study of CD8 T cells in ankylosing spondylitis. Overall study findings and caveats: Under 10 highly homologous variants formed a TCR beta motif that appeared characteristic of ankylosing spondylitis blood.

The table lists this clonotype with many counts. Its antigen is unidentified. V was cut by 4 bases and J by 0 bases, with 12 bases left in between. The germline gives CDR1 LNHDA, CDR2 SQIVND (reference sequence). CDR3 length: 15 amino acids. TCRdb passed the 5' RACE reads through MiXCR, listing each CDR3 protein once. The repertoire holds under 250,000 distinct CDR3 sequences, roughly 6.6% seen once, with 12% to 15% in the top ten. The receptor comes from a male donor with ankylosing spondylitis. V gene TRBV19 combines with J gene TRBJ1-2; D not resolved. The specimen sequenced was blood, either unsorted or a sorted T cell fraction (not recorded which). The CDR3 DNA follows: TGTGCCAGTAGTAGTGGTCGACGGGCTAACTATGGCTACACCTTC. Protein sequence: CASSSGRRANYGYTF.